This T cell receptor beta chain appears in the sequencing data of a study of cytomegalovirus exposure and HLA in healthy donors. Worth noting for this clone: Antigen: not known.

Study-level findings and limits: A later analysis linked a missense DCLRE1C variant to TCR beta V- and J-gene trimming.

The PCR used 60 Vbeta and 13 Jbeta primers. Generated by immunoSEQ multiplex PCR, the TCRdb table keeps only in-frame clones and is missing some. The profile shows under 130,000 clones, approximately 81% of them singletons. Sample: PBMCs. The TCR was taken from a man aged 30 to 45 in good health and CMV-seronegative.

This CDR3 reads CASSLALRGETQYF. The CDR3, as DNA: TGTGCCAGCAGCTTGGCCCTCAGGGGAGAGACCCAGTACTTC. The chain carries TRBV5-8 and TRBJ2-5; tentative D call: TRBD1 (6 bases). Germline-derived CDR1 and CDR2 are SGHTS and YDEGEE. The CDR3 runs to 14 residues. V shed 0 bases and J shed 4 bases, with 10 bases lying between them.